This TCR beta chain was recorded in a study of T cells after yellow fever vaccination. This CDR3 region has 13 residues. V gave up 4 bases and J gave up 5 bases, with 12 bases separating them. Germline CDR1 reads SGHRS; CDR2 reads YFSETQ. Turning to this clonotype: No antigen is known for it.

Whole-study findings and limits: Some clonotypes were seen in both the CD4 and the CD8 compartments. These made up a small share and likely arose from convergent recombination.

TCRdb reprocessed the 5' RACE reads via MiXCR and lists one record per CDR3 protein. Counted here are about 340,000 distinct CDR3 sequences, approximately 4.2% occurring once; the ten biggest clones make up roughly a quarter. This material consisted of PBMCs, taken 5 days after the yellow fever booster vaccination. The chain links TRBV5-1 to TRBJ1-1; D is perhaps TRBD1 (6 bases). This TCR was recovered from a man aged 18 to 30 who received the YFV17D yellow fever vaccine. CDR3 residues: CASSGGGTTEAFF. The CDR3 DNA sequence: TGCGCCAGCAGCGGCGGGGGCACAACTGAAGCTTTCTTT.